This TCR beta chain was identified in a study of shared clonotypes between healthy human individuals. Positively selected for CCR7, the CD45RO-negative cells used as naive CD8 cells excluded terminally differentiated effector memory CD45RA+ cells. With regard to this clone: Its antigen remains unknown.

Libraries were prepared by immunoSEQ multiplex PCR; TCRdb keeps only in-frame clonotypes and omits some of them. The table shows fewer than 1 million clones, with about 96% occurring only once. This CDR3 has 14 residues. CDR1 and CDR2 from the germline V gene are MNHEY and SMNVEV (reference sequence). V lost 4 bases to trimming and J lost 6 bases, with 16 bases between them. Overall study results and limits: The rarefaction results pointed to incomplete sorted-subset sequencing despite large depth. The low donor count limited represented genetic and exposure-history diversity.

The rearrangement uses TRBV27 and TRBJ2-7, with D possibly TRBD2 on 5 matching bases. This receptor was obtained from a man under 40 in good health. Sequenced: naive CD8+ T cells sorted from blood. The CDR3 sequence is CASSYGGDGGEQYF. As DNA, the CDR3 is TGTGCCAGCAGTTACGGAGGTGACGGTGGCGAGCAGTACTTC.